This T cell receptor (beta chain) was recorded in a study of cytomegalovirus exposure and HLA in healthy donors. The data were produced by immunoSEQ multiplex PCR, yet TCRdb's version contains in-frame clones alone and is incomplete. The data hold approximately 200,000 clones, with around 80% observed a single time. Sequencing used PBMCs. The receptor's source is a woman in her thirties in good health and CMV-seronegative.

The CDR3 is CASSYWSGTEAFF. CDR3 nucleotides: TGTGCCAGCAGTTATTGGTCGGGGACTGAAGCTTTCTTT. The chain has TRBV6-5 and TRBJ1-1; no definite D call. This CDR3 is built from 13 residues. Germline V gene sequence: CDR1 MNHEY, CDR2 SVGAGI. The ends were cut back, 3 bases at V and 5 bases at J, with 10 bases in the middle.